This T cell receptor beta chain is drawn from a study of OX40 agonist ivuxolimab in advanced cancers. Unmatched junction bases numbered 9, after V lost 2 bases and J lost 9 bases. Germline lookup yields CDR1 MDHEN and CDR2 SYDVKM. CDR3 size: 15 residues. The assay was immunoSEQ multiplex PCR, and TCRdb's table has in-frame clones only and misses some. The profile shows about 78,000 clones, around 80% of them singletons. This chain joins TRBV28 and TRBJ2-1, with 8 positions matching TRBD2. The source was CD4+ or CD8+ T cells sorted from blood, collected in a trial of the OX40 agonist ivuxolimab. The TCR originated in an adult with an advanced solid tumor such as melanoma, head and neck, liver or kidney cancer. The CDR3 protein is CASSLAGGTRGEQFF. CDR3 in DNA: TGTGCCAGCAGTTTAGCGGGAGGTACTCGGGGTGAGCAGTTCTTC.